The clone carrying this TCR beta chain appeared a few times. What it binds is not known. Template material for amplifying TCR beta CDR3 regions consisted of RNA transcripts. Initially, a first-round RT-PCR of the TCR CDR3 employed the HTBI primer set. MiXCR, applied by TCRdb to the multiplex PCR reads, yields one record per CDR3 protein. The profile shows about 400,000 distinct CDR3 sequences, approximately 16% of them singletons. These data belong to a study of T cells in Graves' hyperthyroidism and ophthalmopathy. Findings and caveats of the study: In simple terms, a model built on 13 V-J features told ophthalmopathy apart from stable hyperthyroidism.

Individuals with ophthalmopathy presented a Clinical Activity Score of at least 3, a NOSPECS grade of at least 4 and a duration under 3 months. The source of this sequence is a woman aged 55 to 70 with Graves' ophthalmopathy. Sequenced material: blood.

CDR3 protein: CATSVGTGGMNTEAFF. CDR3 in DNA: TGTGCCACCAGTGTCGGGACAGGGGGAATGAACACTGAAGCTTTCTTT. The chain links TRBV24-1 to TRBJ1-1; TRBD1 matches at 11 bases. Germline CDR1 is KGHDR and CDR2 is SFDVKD. With 5 bases clipped from V and 0 bases from J, the junction kept 4 bases outside the gene matches. CDR3 length: 16 residues.